The clone carrying this TCR beta chain has just a few counts. In the study's own analysis: Counts of nucleated cells, estimated from reference gene primer amplification, were obtained. Assay: immunoSEQ multiplex PCR; the TCRdb copy retains only in-frame clones and omits some. Clone size and V and J calls were adopted from that table, with D and trimming inferred from the DNA. In the table there are 100,000 to 150,000 clones, over 70% of which are singletons. The sample comes from a study of blood T cell repertoires in COVID-19. Whole-study context: Sites across the United States, Italy and Spain contributed samples from acute and convalescent COVID-19. T cells, B-cell-depleted T cells, or PBMCs supplied cDNA or gDNA.

V was clipped by 6 bases and J by 6 bases, with 11 bases between them. This CDR3 comprises 12 residues. Germline V gene data show CDR1 as MNHNY and CDR2 as SVGAGI (reference sequence). The V gene is TRBV6-6, the J gene TRBJ1-2; unclear D gene. The origin of this receptor is a man older than 75 with active or convalescent COVID-19. Input material: peripheral blood. DNA for the CDR3: TGTGCCAGCAGCCTCATCGGGGATGGCTACACCTTC. This translates into CASSLIGDGYTF.